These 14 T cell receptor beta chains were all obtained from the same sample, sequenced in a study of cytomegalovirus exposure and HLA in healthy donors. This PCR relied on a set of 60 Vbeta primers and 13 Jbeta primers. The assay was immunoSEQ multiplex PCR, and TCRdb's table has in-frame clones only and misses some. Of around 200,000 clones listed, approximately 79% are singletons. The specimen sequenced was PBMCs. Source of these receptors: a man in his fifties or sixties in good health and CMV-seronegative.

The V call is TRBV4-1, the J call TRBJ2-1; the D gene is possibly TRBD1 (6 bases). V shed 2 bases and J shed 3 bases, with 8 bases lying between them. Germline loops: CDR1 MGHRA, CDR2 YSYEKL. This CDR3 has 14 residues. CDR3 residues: CASSQKDSYNEQFF. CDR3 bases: TGCGCCAGCAGCCAAAAGGACAGCTACAATGAGCAGTTCTTC.

The CDR3 coding sequence is TGTGCCAGCAGCCCCCGGGGGGACTCTGGAAACACCATATATTTT. It translates to CASSPRGDSGNTIYF. J is TRBJ1-3 and V is TRBV9; TRBD1 is a possible D gene (5 bases). The CDR3 runs 15 residues. Germline values: CDR1 SGDLS, CDR2 YYNGEE. V shed 4 bases and J shed 0 bases, with 11 bases lying between them.

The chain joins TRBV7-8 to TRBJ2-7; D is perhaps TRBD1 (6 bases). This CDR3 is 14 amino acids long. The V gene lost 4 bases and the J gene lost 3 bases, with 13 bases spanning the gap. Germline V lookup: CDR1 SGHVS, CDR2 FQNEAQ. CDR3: CASSSRTENYEQYF. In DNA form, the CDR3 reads TGTGCCAGCAGCTCGCGGACAGAGAACTACGAGCAGTACTTC. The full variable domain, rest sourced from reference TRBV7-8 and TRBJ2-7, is GAGVSQSPRYKVAKRGQDVALRCDPISGHVSLFWYQQALGQGPEFLTYFQNEAQLDKSGLPSDRFFAERPEGSVSTLKIQRTQQEDSAVYLCASSSRTENYEQYFGPGTRLTVT.

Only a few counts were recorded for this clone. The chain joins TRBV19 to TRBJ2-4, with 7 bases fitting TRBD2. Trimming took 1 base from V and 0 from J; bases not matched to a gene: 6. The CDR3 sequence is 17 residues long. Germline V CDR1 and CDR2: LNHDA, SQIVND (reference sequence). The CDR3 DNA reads TGTGCCAGTAGTATAGGGGGGGGTAGGGTAGCCAAAAACATTCAGTACTTC. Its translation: CASSIGGGRVAKNIQYF. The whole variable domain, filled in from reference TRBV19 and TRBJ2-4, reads DGGITQSPKYLFRKEGQNVTLSCEQNLNHDAMYWYRQDPGQGLRLIYYSQIVNDFQKGDIAEGYSVSREKKESFPLTVTSAQKNPTAFYLCASSIGGGRVAKNIQYFGAGTRLSVL.

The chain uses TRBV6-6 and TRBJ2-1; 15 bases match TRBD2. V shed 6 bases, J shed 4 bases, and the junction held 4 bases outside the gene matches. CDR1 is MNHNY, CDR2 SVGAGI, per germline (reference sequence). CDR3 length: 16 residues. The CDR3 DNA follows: TGTGCCAGCAGCCGGGGACTAGCGGGAGGATACAATGAGCAGTTCTTC. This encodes CASSRGLAGGYNEQFF.

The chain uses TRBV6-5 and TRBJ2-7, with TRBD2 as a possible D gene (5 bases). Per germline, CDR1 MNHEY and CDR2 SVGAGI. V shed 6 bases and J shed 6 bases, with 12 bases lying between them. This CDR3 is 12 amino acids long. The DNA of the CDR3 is TGTGCCAGCAGGACCCCTGAGGGCGAGCAGTACTTC. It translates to CASRTPEGEQYF.

The CDR3 reads CASSATSGTNEQFF. CDR3 bases: TGTGCCAGCAGTGCCACTAGCGGGACTAATGAGCAGTTCTTC. This chain connects TRBV6-1 to TRBJ2-1, with 10 bases aligning to TRBD2. V lost 4 bases and J lost 7; bases outside the gene matches: 4. The CDR3 spans 14 residues. CDR1 and CDR2 (germline): MNHNS, SASEGT.

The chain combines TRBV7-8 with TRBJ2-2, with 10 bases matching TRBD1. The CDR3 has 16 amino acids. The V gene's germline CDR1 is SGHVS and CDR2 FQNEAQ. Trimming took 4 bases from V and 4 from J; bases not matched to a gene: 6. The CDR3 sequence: CASSSRTGGSTGELFF. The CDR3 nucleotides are TGTGCCAGCAGCTCCAGGACAGGGGGAAGCACCGGGGAGCTGTTTTTT. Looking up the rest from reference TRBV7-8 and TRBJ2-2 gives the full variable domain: GAGVSQSPRYKVAKRGQDVALRCDPISGHVSLFWYQQALGQGPEFLTYFQNEAQLDKSGLPSDRFFAERPEGSVSTLKIQRTQQEDSAVYLCASSSRTGGSTGELFFGEGSRLTVL.

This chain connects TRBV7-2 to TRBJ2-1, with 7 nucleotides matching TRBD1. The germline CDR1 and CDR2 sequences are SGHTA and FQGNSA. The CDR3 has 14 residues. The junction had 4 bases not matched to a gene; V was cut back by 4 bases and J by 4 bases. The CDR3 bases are TGTGCCAGCAGCTCACGGACAGGTTACAATGAGCAGTTCTTC. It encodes CASSSRTGYNEQFF.

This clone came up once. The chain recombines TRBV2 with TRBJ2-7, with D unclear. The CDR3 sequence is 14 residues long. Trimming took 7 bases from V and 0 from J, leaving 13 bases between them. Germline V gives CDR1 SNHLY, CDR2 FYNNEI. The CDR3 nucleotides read TGTGCCAGCACATTCAGGATTTACTCCTACGAGCAGTACTTC. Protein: CASTFRIYSYEQYF.

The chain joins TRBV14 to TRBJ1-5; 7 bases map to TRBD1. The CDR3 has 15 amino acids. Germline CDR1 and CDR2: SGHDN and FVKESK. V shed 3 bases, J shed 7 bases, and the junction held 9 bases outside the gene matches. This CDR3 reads CASSQATGAGQPQHF. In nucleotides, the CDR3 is TGTGCCAGCAGCCAGGCCACAGGGGCAGGGCAGCCCCAGCATTTT.

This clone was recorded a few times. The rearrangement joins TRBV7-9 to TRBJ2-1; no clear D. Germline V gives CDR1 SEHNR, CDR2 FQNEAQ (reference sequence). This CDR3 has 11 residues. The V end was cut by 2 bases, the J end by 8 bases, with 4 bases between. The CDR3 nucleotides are TGTGCCAGCAGCTTATCTTATGAGCAGTTCTTC. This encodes CASSLSYEQFF.

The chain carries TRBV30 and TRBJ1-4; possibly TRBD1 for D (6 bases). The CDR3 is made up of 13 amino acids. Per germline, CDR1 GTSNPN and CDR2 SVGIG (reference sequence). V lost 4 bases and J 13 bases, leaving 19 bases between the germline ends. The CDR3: CAWNTGQLKGLFF. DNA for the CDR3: TGTGCCTGGAATACGGGACAATTGAAAGGACTGTTTTTT.

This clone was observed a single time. The CDR3 here is CASSGGYGRLRYEQYF. The CDR3 bases are TGTGCCAGCAGTGGAGGATACGGGAGGCTGAGGTACGAGCAGTACTTC. The gene calls are TRBV27 and TRBJ2-7; TRBD2 matches at 7 bases. V shed 5 bases, J shed 4 bases, and the junction held 14 bases outside the gene matches. The CDR3 contains 16 residues. The germline V gene encodes CDR1 MNHEY and CDR2 SMNVEV (reference sequence).